This T cell receptor (beta chain) was documented in a study of T cells after yellow fever vaccination. Study at large: Preparing low-cell-number fractions relied on SMART-Seq v4 Ultra Low Input.

They built TCR cDNA with 5'RACE template switching, a step that put in a universal primer site and UMIs. From the 5' RACE reads, TCRdb called clonotypes with MiXCR, one entry per CDR3 protein. The table records about 210,000 distinct CDR3 sequences, roughly 3.3% of them present only once. Trimming shortened V by 6 bases and J by 4 bases, and 22 bases separated the two germline ends. CDR3 size: 16 residues. This clonotype was found a few times. Its antigen is still unknown. Whole-study results and caveats: Post-booster repertoires again held most primary-vaccination clones (about 96% CD4, approximately 90% CD8). Sorted repertoires could include abundant contaminating clonotypes from bulk cells.

The sequence came from a man aged 18 to 29 who received the YFV17D yellow fever vaccine. This chain joins TRBV12-3 or TRBV12-4 and TRBJ2-7; the D gene is possibly TRBD2 (5 bases). The sample in question was CD4+ T cells sorted from PBMCs, obtained 10 days after the yellow fever booster vaccination. DNA for the CDR3: TGTGCCAGCAGCCCGAGGGCCTTAGGATCAGCTTACGAGCAGTACTTC. Protein product: CASSPRALGSAYEQYF.